The sequence of this TCR beta chain was determined in a study of T cell responses to AZD1222 COVID-19 vaccine (dated by TCRdb to about 2021). Regarding the research as a whole: Because spike-specific TCR depth and breadth did not differ between the two schedules, AZD1222 recipients who got a second dose at roughly 4 weeks were pooled with those who got a second dose at roughly 12 weeks. TCR sequencing covered approximately 230 trial participants: 200 to 220 given two doses of AZD1222 and approximately 26 given two doses of MenACWY control vaccine. Enrollment into the trials was organized by age into subgroups of 18-55, 56-69 and 70-plus years, and those subgroups contained about 160, 30 and 59 TCR-sequenced participants, respectively. Here is what the overall study found, with its caveats: After two AZD1222 doses, spike-specific TCR breadth and depth were significantly higher than at day 0 and than in MenACWY recipients. Conclusions about previously exposed vaccinees were limited because only six AZD1222 recipients were SARS-CoV-2 seropositive at baseline. In the small 56-69-year group, the increase in depth fell short of significance, most likely because of low power. The whole spike protein was spanned by vaccine-associated CD4 TCRs, and dominant responses were seen in regions 160-218 and 743-854. Reportedly, close to half of the unique spike-specific TCRs recognized epitopes lying outside the regions that are mutated in the B.1.351 and B.1.1.7 variants. Because no day 14 peak-response samples were available, the repertoires could be characterized only after the peak T cell response. Most participants were white British and females outnumbered males, and the authors suggested that clonal diversity may have been underestimated.

This clone came up once. Its target antigen remains unknown. The record has no base qualities; no much larger clone is one base away. Relative to germline, V is 7 bases shorter and J is 6 bases shorter, with 18 bases between their ends. Measured from the cysteine to the phenylalanine, the CDR3 is 13 residues long. Only the CDR3 part of the read is kept: 39 bases, read in frame from the first base. CDR1 and CDR2 were assigned from the germline V gene as SQVTM and ANQGSEA. The CDR3 regions of human TCRbeta chains were analyzed by immunosequencing. In the original analysis: Repertoire TCRs were matched against a reference library of SARS-CoV-2-specific TCRs generated with the MIRA antigen-specificity platform. Breadth was defined as the fraction of unique TCRs that were SARS-CoV-2-associated. Depth was defined as the fraction of total T cells that were SARS-CoV-2-associated. Using the MIRA data, each spike-specific TCR was assigned both to the spike region to which the TCR was reactive and to a CD4 or CD8 class. Log10-transformed breadth and depth values were compared by one-way ANOVA with Sidak's multiple comparisons tests. The immuneACCESS repertoire file appears here via TCRdb, limited to in-frame rearrangements. These files lack a portion of the clones; in checked studies, under half of the deficit traces to unresolved V genes, and the cause of the others is not known. From that table come the V and J calls and clone size; the DNA was used to work out D and trimming. Here the sample has 140,000 to 150,000 clones; roughly 91% occur a single time. About 2.1% of the sample lies in the top ten.

The sample's time point, from its label and the paper: baseline before first vaccination. The vaccinee samples were drawn from two UK trials, COV001 and COV002, one of which was a single-blind randomized controlled phase 2/3 trial testing AZD1222 (ChAdOx1 nCoV-19) in healthy adults. For TCRbeta chain sequencing, PBMC samples were collected from trial participants at day 0 and at day 28 after the second dose. The receptor comes from an adult in good health. Material: peripheral blood, obtained on day 0 of AZD1222 vaccination. The rearrangement joined TRBV29-1 to TRBJ1-1; no confident D gene assignment can be made. The CDR3 protein sequence reads: CSALVGGNAEAFF. The base sequence is TGCAGCGCTCTGGTGGGTGGAAATGCTGAAGCTTTCTTT.